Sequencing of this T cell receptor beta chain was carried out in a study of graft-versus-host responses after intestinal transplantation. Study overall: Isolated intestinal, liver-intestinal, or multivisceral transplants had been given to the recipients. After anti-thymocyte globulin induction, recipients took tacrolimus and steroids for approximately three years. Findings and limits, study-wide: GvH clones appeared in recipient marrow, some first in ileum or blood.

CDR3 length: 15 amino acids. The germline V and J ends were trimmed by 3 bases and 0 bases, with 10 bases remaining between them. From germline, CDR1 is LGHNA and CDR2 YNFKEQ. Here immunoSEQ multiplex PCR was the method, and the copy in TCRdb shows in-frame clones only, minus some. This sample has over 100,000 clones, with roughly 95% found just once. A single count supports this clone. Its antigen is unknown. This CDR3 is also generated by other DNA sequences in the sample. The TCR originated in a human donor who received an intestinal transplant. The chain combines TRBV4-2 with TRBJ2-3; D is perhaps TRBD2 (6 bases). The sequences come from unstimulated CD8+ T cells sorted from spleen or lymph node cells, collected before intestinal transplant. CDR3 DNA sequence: TGTGCCAGCAGCCAGGAGGACTACAGCACAGATACGCAGTATTTT. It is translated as CASSQEDYSTDTQYF.